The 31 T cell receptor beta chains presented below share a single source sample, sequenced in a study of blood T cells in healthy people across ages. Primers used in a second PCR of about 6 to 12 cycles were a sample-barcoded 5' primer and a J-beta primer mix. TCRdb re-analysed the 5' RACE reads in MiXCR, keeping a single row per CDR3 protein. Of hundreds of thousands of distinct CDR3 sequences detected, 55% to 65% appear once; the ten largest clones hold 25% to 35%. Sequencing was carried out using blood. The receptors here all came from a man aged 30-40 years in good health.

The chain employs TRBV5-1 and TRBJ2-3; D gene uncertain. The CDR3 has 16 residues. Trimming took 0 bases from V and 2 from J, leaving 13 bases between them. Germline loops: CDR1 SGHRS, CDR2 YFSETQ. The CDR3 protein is CASSLASNRATDTQYF. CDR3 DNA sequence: TGCGCCAGCAGCTTGGCCAGCAACCGGGCCACAGATACGCAGTATTTT.

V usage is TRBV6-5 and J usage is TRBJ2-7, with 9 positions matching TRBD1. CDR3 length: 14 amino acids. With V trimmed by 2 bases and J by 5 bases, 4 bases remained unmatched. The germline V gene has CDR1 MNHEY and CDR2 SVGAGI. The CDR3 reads CASSYRDRAHEQYF. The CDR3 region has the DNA TGTGCCAGCAGTTACCGGGACAGGGCCCACGAGCAGTACTTC.

This chain's CDR3 is CASSTTRLETQYF. CDR3 nucleotide sequence: TGTGCCAGCAGCACTACTAGGCTAGAGACCCAGTACTTC. The gene calls are TRBV4-2 and TRBJ2-5; TRBD2 might be the D (5 bases). Germline-derived CDR1 and CDR2 are LGHNA and YNFKEQ. The V and J ends lost 5 bases and 4 bases respectively, with 11 bases between them. This CDR3 is 13 amino acids long.

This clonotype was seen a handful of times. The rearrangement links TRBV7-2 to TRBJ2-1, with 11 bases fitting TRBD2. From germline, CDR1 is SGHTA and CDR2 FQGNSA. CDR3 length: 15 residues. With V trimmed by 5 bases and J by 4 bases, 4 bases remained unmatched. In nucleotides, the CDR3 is TGTGCCAGCAGCACTAGCGGGGGCCTTTACAATGAGCAGTTCTTC. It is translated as CASSTSGGLYNEQFF.

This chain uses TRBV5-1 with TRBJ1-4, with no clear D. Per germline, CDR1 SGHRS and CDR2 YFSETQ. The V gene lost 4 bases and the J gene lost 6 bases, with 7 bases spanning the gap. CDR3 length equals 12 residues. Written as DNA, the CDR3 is TGCGCCAGCAGCCAGACTCATGAAAAACTGTTTTTT. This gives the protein CASSQTHEKLFF.

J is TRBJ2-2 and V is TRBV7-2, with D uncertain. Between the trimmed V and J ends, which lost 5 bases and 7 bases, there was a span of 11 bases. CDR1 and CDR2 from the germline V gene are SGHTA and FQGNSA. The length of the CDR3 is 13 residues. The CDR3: CASSPEFGGELFF. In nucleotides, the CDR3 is TGTGCCAGCAGCCCGGAATTCGGCGGGGAGCTGTTTTTT. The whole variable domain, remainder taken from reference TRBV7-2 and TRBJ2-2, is GAGVSQSPSNKVTEKGKDVELRCDPISGHTALYWYRQSLGQGLEFLIYFQGNSAPDKSGLPSDRFSAERTGGSVSTLTIQRTQQEDSAVYLCASSPEFGGELFFGEGSRLTVL.

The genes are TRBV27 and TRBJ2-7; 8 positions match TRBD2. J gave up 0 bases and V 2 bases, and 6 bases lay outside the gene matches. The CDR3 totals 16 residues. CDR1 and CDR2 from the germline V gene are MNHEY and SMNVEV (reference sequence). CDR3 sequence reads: CASSLLSGGLSYEQYF. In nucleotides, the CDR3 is TGTGCCAGCAGTTTACTCTCGGGGGGGCTCTCCTACGAGCAGTACTTC.

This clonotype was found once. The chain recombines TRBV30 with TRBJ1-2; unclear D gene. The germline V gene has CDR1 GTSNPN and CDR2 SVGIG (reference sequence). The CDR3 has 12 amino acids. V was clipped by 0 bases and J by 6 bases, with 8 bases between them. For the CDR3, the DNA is TGTGCCTGGAGTGTACAGTTTGATGGCTACACCTTC. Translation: CAWSVQFDGYTF. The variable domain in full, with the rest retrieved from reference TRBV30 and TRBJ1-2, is SQTIHQWPATLVQPVGSPLSLECTVEGTSNPNLYWYRQAAGRGLQLLFYSVGIGQISSEVPQNLSASRPQDRQFILSSKKLLLSDSGFYLCAWSVQFDGYTFGSGTRLTVV.

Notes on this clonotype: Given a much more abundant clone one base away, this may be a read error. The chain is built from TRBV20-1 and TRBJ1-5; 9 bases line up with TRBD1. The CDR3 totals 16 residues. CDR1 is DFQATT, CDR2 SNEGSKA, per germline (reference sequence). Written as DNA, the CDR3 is TGCAGTGCTAGGAACTCCGGGACAGGGCAGGGCCAGCCCCGGCATTTT. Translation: CSARNSGTGQGQPRHF.

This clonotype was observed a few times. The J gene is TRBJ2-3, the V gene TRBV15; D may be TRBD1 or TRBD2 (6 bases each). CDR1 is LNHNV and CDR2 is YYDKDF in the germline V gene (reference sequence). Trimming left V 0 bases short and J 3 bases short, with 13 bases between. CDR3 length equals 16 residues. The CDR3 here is CATSRDLGGGTDTQYF. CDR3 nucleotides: TGTGCCACCAGCAGAGATCTAGGGGGAGGAACAGATACGCAGTATTTT.

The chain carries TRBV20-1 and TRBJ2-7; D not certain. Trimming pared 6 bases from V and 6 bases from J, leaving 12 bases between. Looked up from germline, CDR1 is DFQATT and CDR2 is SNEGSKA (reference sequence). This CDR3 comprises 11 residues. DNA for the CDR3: TGCAGTGCACCAGCCCAAGCCGAGCAGTACTTC. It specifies CSAPAQAEQYF.

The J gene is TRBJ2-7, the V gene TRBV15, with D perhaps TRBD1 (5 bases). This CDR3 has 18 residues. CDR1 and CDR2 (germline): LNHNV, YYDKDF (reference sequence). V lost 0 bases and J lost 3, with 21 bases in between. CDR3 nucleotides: TGTGCCACCAGCAGAGACTCGATTTTAGTAGGGGCTCACTACGAGCAGTACTTC. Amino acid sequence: CATSRDSILVGAHYEQYF.

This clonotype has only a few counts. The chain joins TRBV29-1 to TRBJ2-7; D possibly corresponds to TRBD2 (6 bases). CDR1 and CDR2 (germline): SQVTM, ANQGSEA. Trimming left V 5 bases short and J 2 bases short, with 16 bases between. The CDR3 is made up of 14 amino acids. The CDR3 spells CSVIRRESTYEQYF. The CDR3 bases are TGCAGCGTTATCAGACGGGAGAGTACCTACGAGCAGTACTTC.

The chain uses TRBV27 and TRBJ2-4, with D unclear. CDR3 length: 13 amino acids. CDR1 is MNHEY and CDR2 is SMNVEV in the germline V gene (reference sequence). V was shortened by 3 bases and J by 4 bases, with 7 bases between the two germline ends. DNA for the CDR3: TGTGCCAGCAGTTTGCGGACGAAAAACATTCAGTACTTC. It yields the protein CASSLRTKNIQYF.

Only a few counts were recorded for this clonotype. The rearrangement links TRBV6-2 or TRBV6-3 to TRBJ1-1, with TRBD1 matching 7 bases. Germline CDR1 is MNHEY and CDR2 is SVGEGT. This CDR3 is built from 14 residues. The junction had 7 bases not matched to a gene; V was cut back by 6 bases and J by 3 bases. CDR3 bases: TGTGCCAGCAGCCCGTGGACAGGAGACACTGAAGCTTTCTTT. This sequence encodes CASSPWTGDTEAFF.

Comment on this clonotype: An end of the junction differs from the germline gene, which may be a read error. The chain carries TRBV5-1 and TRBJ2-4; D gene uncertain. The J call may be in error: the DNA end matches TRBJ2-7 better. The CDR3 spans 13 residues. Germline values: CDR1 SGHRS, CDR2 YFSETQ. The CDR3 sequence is CASNLKGSYEQYF. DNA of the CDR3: TGCGCCAGCAACTTGAAGGGTTCCTACGAGCAGTACTTC.

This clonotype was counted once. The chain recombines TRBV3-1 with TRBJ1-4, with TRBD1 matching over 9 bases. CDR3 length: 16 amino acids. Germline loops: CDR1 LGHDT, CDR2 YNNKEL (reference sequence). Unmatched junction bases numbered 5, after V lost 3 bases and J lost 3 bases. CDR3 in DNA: TGTGCCAGCAGCCACTACAGGGGGCCGTCTAATGAAAAACTGTTTTTT. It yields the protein CASSHYRGPSNEKLFF.

This CDR3 reads CASSFQRTAGEKISGANVLTF. DNA of the CDR3: TGTGCCAGCAGCTTTCAGAGGACTGCGGGGGAAAAGATCTCTGGGGCCAACGTCCTGACTTTC. This chain joins TRBV27 and TRBJ2-6; 7 nucleotides agree with TRBD2. The V and J ends lost 6 bases and 0 bases, in that order; junction bases with no gene match: 20. The germline gives CDR1 MNHEY, CDR2 SMNVEV (reference sequence). The CDR3 extends over 21 amino acids. Using reference TRBV27 and TRBJ2-6 for the parts outside the CDR3, the full variable domain is EAQVTQNPRYLITVTGKKLTVTCSQNMNHEYMSWYRQDPGLGLRQIYYSMNVEVTDKGDVPEGYKVSRKEKRNFPLILESPSPNQTSLYFCASSFQRTAGEKISGANVLTFGAGSRLTVL.

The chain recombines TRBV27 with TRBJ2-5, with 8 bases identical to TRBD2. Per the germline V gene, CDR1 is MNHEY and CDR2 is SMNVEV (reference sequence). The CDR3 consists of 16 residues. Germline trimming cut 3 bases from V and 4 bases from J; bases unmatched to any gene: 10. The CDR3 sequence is CASSFSLRLAPETQYF. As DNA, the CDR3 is TGTGCCAGCAGTTTCTCTCTTAGACTAGCGCCAGAGACCCAGTACTTC.

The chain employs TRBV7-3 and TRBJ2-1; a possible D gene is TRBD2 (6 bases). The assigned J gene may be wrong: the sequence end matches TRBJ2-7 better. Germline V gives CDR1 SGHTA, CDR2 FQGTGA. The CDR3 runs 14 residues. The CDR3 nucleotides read TGTGCCAGCAGCTTAACGCCGGGGGTGGGAGAGCAGTACTTC. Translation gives CASSLTPGVGEQYF.

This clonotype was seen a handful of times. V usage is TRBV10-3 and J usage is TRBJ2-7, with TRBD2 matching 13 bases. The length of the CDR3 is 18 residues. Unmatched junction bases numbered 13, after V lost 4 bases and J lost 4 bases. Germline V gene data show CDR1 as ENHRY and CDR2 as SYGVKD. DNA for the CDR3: TGTGCCATCAGTGCCCCGAGGGGGCAGACTAGCGGGGGGTACGAGCAGTACTTC. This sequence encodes CAISAPRGQTSGGYEQYF.

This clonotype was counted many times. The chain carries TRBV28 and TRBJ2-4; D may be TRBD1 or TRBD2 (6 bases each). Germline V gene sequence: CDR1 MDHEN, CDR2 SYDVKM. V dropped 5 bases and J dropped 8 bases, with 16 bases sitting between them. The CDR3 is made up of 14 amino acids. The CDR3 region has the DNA TGTGCCAGCAGTCTCCGGGGGCTTAGGGACATTCAGTACTTC. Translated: CASSLRGLRDIQYF.

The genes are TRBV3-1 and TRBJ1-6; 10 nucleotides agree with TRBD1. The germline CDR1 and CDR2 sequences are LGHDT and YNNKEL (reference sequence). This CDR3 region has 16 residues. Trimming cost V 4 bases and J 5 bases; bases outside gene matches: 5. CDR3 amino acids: CASSLLGQGNNSPLHF. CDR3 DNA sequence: TGTGCCAGCAGCCTTCTGGGACAGGGGAATAATTCACCCCTCCACTTT.

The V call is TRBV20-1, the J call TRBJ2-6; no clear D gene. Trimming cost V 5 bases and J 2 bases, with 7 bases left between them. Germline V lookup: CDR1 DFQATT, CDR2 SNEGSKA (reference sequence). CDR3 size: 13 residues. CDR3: CSADLTGANVLTF. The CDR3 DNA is TGCAGTGCTGACCTGACTGGGGCCAACGTCCTGACTTTC.

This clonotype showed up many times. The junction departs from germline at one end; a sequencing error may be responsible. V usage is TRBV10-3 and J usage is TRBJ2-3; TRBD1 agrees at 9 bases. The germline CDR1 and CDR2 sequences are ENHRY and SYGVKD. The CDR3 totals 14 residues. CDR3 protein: CALRTGDQPDTQYF. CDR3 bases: TGTGCCCTCAGGACAGGGGACCAACCAGATACGCAGTATTTT.

DNA for the CDR3: TGTGCCAGCAGTCCTTGGACTAGCGGCGGGTACGAGCAGTACTTC. Its translation is CASSPWTSGGYEQYF. The V gene is TRBV12-3 or TRBV12-4, the J gene TRBJ2-7; the match to TRBD2 covers 10 bases. CDR3 size: 15 residues. J was trimmed by 4 bases and V by 5 bases; bases with no gene match: 8.

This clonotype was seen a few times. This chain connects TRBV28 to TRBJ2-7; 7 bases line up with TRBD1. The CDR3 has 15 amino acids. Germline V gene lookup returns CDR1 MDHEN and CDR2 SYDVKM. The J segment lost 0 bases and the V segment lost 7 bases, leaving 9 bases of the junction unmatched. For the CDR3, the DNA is TGTGCCAGCATCAGACCCGGGACAGACTCCTACGAGCAGTACTTC. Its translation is CASIRPGTDSYEQYF.

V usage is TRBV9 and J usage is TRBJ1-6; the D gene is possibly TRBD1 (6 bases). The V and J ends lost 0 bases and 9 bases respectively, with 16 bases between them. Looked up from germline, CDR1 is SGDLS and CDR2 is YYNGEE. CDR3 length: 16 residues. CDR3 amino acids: CASSVDARGRGSPLHF. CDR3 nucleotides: TGTGCCAGCAGCGTAGATGCCCGGGGGCGAGGTTCACCCCTCCACTTT.

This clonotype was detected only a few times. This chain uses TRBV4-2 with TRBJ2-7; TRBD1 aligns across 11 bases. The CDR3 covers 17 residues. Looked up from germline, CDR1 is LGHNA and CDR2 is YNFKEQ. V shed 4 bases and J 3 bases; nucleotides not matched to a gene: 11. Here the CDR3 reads CASSPTGTGGLIYEQYF. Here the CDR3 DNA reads TGTGCCAGCAGCCCTACCGGGACAGGGGGACTAATCTACGAGCAGTACTTC.

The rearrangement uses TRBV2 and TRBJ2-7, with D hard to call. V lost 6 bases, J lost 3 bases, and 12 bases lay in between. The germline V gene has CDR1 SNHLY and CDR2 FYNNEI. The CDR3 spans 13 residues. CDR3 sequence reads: CASRGSWDYEQYF. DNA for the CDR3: TGTGCCAGCAGGGGGTCCTGGGACTACGAGCAGTACTTC. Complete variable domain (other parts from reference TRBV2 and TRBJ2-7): EPEVTQTPSHQVTQMGQEVILRCVPISNHLYFYWYRQILGQKVEFLVSFYNNEISEKSEIFDDQFSVERPDGSNFTLKIRSTKLEDSAMYFCASRGSWDYEQYFGPGTRLTVT.

The CDR3 coding sequence is TGTGCCAGCAGTTTATTGATCCGGGGTACCTACGAGCAGTACTTC. Protein product: CASSLLIRGTYEQYF. The chain has TRBV28 and TRBJ2-5, with a tentative D call TRBD2 (5 bases). The J call is in doubt because the DNA end fits TRBJ2-7 better. Looked up from germline, CDR1 is MDHEN and CDR2 is SYDVKM. The CDR3 spans 15 residues.